This is a list of T cell receptor beta chains from one sample in a study of T cells in Graves' hyperthyroidism and ophthalmopathy. TCRdb redid the calling of the multiplex PCR reads with MiXCR, one entry per CDR3 protein. The sample includes roughly 400,000 distinct CDR3 sequences, 15% to 17% of them seen just once. Sequenced input: blood. These receptors originate from a young woman with Graves' hyperthyroidism that later progressed to Graves' ophthalmopathy. Each CDR3 is given with its conserved first and last residue. Size is stated for part of the rows, as once, few or many counts, or as a class when the clone is expanded.

abundance | v_gene | CDR3aa
few | TRBV5-1 | CASSLDGAKLETQYF
many | TRBV11-2 | CASSRRQGVTVEQYF
many | TRBV2 | CASRETYEQYF
once | TRBV7-7 | CASSLVPQGVSGANVLTF
many | TRBV27 | CASSADRGRPTEQFF
. | TRBV3-1 | CASSPTGRVLTDTQYF
many | TRBV5-6 | CASSSLSRTTYEQYF
many | TRBV7-9 | CASSYQGQHLATNEKLFF
. | TRBV9 | CVSSVATPGSSIYGYTF
many | TRBV30 | CAWSVFGNTIYF
few | TRBV4-1 | CASSQEDLREGRTGELFF
many | TRBV6-1 | CASSLTGDNTEAFF
many | TRBV20-1 | CSAFSGPYNEQFF
. | TRBV10-2 | CASSEGASGLEQFF
many | TRBV2 | CASSLRTSETQYF
. | TRBV13 | CASSRQGADTGELFF
many | TRBV20-1 | CSASNYGYTF
many | TRBV6-1 | CASARGLAGVSGANVLTF
many | TRBV28 | CASSLLGGDYPQETQYF
. | TRBV6-1 | CASSSFGTGDYEQYF
many | TRBV2 | CASSEDKGGTQYF
many | TRBV18 | CASSQTPTTAAPRRDTQYF
few | TRBV30 | CAWMRQGALGEKLFF
few | TRBV19 | CASSIVLQGVQTQYF
many | TRBV29-1 | CSVEDGSYEQYF
many | TRBV7-8 | CASSLNRGLDTEAFF
few | TRBV4-2 | CASSQDPGGANTEAFF
many | TRBV7-8 | CASSPWTSPPSEQYF
many | TRBV10-3 | CAISEDRQHGYTF